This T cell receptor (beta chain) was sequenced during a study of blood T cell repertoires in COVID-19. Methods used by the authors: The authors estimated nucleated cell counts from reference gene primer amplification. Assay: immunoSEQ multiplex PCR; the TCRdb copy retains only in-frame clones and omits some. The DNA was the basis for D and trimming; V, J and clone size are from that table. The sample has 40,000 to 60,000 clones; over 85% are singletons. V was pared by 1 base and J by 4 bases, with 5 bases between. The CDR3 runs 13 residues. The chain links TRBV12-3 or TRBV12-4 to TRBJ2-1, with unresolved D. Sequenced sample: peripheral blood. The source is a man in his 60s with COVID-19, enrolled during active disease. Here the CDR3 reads CASSLGQYNEQFF. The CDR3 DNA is TGTGCCAGCAGTTTAGGCCAGTACAATGAGCAGTTCTTC.